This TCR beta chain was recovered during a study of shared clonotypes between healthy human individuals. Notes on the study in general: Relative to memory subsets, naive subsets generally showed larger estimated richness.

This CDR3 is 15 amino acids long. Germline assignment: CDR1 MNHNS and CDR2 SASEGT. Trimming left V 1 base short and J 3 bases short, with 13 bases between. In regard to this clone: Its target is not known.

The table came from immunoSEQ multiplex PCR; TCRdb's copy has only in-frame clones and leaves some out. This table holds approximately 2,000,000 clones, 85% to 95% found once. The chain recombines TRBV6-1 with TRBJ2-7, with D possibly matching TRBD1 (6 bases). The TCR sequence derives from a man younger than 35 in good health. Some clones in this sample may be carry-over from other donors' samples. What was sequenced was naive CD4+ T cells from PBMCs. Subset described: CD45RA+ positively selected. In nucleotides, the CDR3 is TGTGCCAGCAGTGAAGATGGGGGCTCCTTCTACGAGCAGTACTTC. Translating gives CASSEDGGSFYEQYF.